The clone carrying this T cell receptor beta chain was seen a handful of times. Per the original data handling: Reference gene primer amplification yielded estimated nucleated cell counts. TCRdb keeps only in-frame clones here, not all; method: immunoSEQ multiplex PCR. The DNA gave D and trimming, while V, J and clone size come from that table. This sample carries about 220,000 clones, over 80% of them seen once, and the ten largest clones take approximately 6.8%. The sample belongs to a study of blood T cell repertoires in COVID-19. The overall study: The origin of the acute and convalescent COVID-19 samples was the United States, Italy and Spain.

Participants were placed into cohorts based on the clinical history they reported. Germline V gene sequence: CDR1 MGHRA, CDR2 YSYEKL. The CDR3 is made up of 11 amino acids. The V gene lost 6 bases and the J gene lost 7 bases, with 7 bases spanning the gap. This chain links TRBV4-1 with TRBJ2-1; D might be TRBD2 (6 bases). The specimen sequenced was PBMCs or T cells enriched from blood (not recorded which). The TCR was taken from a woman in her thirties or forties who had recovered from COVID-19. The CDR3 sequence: CASSRGNEQFF. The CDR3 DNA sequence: TGCGCCAGCAGTCGGGGGAATGAGCAGTTCTTC.